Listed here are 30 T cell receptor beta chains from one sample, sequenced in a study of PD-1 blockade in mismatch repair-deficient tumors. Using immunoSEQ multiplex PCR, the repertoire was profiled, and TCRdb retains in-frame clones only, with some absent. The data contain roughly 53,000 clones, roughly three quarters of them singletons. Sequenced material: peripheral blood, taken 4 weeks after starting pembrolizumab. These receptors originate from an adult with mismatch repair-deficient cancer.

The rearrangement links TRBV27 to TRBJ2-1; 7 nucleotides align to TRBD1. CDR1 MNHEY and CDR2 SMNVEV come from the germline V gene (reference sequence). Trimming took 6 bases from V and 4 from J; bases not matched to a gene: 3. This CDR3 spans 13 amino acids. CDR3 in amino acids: CASSGQVYNEQFF. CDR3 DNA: TGTGCCAGCAGCGGACAGGTTTACAATGAGCAGTTCTTC.

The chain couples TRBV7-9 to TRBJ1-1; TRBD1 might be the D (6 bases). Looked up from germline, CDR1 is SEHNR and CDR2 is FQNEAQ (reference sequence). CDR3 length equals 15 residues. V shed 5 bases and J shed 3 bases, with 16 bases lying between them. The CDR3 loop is CASSTSDREHTEAFF. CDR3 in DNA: TGTGCCAGCAGCACCTCGGACAGAGAACACACTGAAGCTTTCTTT.

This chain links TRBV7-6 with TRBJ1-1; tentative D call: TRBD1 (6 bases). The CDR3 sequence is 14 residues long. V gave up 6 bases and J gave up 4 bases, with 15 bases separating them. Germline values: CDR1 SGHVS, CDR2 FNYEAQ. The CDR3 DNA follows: TGTGCCAGCAGTAGGGGGGGGGAGCCCACTGAAGCTTTCTTT. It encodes CASSRGGEPTEAFF.

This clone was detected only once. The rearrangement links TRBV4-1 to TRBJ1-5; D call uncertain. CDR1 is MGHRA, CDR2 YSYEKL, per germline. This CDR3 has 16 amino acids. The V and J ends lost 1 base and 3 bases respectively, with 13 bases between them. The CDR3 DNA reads TGCGCCAGCAGCCAAGTGGTCGGGTCGTTCAATCAGCCCCAGCATTTT. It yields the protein CASSQVVGSFNQPQHF.

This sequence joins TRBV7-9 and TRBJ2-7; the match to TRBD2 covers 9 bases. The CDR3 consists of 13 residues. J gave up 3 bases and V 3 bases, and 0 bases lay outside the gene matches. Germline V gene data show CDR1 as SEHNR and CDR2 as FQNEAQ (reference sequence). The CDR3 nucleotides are TGTGCCAGCAGCTTTAGCGGGAGCTACGAGCAGTACTTC. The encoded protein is CASSFSGSYEQYF.

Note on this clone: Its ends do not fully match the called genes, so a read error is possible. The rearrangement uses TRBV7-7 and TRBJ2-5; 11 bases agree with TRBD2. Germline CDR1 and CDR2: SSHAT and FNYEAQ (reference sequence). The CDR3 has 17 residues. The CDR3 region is CASSLGASGRFQETQYF. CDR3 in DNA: TGTGCTAGCAGCTTAGGGGCTAGCGGGAGGTTTCAAGAGACCCAGTACTTC. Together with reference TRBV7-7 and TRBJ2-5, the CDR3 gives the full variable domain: GAGVSQSPRYKVTKRGQDVTLRCDPISSHATLYWYQQALGQGPEFLTYFNYEAQPDKSGLPSDRFSAERPEGSISTLTIQRTEQRDSAMYRCASSLGASGRFQETQYFGPGTRLLVL.

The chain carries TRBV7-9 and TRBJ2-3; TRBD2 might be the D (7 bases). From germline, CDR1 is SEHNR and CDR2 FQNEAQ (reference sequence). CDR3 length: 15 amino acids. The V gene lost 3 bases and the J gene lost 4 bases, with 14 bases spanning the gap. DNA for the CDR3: TGTGCCAGCAGCTTCGGGGGCGGGAGTCCAGATACGCAGTATTTT. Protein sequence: CASSFGGGSPDTQYF. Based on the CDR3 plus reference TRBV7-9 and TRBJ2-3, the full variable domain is DTGVSQNPRHKITKRGQNVTFRCDPISEHNRLYWYRQTLGQGPEFLTYFQNEAQLEKSRLLSDRFSAERPKGSFSTLEIQRTEQGDSAMYLCASSFGGGSPDTQYFGPGTRLTVL.

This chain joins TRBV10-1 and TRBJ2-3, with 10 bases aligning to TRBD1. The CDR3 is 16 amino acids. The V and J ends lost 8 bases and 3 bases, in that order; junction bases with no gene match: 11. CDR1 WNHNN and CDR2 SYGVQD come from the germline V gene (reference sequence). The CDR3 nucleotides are TGCGCCAGCGGCACCGGGACAGGGGATGCGACAGATACGCAGTATTTT. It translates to CASGTGTGDATDTQYF.

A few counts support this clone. The CDR3: CASSLGTAYGYTF. The CDR3 DNA is TGTGCCAGCAGCCTAGGGACAGCCTATGGCTACACCTTC. This rearrangement joins TRBV7-9 to TRBJ1-2; 7 nucleotides align to TRBD1. The germline CDR1 and CDR2 sequences are SEHNR and FQNEAQ (reference sequence). V shed 5 bases, J shed 4 bases, and the junction held 4 bases outside the gene matches. This CDR3 has 13 amino acids.

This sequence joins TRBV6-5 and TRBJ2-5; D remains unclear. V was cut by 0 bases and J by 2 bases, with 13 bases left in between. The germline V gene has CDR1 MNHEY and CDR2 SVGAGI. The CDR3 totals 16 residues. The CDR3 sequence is CASSYSSSGSQETQYF. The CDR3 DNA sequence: TGTGCCAGCAGTTACTCGAGTTCTGGCAGTCAAGAGACCCAGTACTTC.

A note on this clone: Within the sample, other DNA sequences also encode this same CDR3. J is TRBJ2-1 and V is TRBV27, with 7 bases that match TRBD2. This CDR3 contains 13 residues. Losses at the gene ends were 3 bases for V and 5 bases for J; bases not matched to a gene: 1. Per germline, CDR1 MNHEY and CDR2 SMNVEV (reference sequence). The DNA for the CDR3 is TGTGCCAGCAGTTTGAGCGGGGACAATGAGCAGTTCTTC. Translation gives CASSLSGDNEQFF.

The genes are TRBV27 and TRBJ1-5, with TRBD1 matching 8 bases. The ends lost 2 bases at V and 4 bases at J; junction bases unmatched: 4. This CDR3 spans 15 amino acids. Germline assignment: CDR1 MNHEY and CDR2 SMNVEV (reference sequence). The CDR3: CASSLQGAVNQPQHF. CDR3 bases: TGTGCCAGCAGTTTACAGGGGGCGGTTAATCAGCCCCAGCATTTT.

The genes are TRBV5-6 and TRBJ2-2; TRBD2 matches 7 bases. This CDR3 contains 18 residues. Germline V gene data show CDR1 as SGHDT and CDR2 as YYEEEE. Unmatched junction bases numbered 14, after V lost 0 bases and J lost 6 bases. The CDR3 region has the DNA TGTGCCAGCAGCTTGGTACCCCTAGGCGGGAGCGACGCCGGGGAGCTGTTTTTT. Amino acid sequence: CASSLVPLGGSDAGELFF.

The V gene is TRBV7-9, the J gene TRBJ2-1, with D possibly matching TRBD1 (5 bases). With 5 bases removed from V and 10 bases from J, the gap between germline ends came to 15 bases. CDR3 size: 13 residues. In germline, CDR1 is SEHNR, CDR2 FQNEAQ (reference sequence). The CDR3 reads CASSPMGQTEQFF. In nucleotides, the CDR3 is TGTGCCAGCAGCCCTATGGGGCAAACCGAGCAGTTCTTC.

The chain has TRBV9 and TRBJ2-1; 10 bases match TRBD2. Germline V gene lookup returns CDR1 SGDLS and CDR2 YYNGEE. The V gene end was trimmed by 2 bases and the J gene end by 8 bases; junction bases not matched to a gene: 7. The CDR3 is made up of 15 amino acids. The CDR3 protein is CASSVPGLATDEQFF. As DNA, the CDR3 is TGTGCCAGCAGCGTTCCGGGACTAGCGACAGATGAGCAGTTCTTC.

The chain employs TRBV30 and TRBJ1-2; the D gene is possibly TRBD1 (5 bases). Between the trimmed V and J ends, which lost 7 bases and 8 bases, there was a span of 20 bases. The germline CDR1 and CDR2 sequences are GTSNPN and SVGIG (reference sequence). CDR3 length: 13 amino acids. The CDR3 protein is CALNLGTAGGYTF. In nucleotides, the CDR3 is TGTGCCTTGAATCTCGGGACGGCCGGAGGCTACACCTTC.

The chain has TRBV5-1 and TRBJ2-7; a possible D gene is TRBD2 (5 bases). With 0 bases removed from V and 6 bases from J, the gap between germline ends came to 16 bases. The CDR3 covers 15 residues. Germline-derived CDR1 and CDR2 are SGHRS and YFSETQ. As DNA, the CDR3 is TGCGCCAGCAGCTTGGAGGCGAGCGGAGCCTCCGAGCAGTACTTC. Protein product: CASSLEASGASEQYF.

CDR3 amino acids: CASSAASGSRYEQYF. CDR3 sequence (DNA): TGTGCCAGCAGTGCGGCTAGCGGGAGTAGGTACGAGCAGTACTTC. The chain combines TRBV2 with TRBJ2-7; TRBD2 aligns across 10 bases. Unmatched junction bases numbered 7, after V lost 4 bases and J lost 4 bases. Germline CDR1 reads SNHLY; CDR2 reads FYNNEI. The CDR3 totals 15 residues.

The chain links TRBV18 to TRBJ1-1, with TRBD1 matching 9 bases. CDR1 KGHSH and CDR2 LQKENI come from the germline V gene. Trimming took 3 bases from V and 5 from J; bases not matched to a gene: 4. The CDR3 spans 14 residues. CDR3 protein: CASSPTGGKTEAFF. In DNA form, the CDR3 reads TGTGCCAGCTCACCGACAGGGGGTAAAACTGAAGCTTTCTTT.

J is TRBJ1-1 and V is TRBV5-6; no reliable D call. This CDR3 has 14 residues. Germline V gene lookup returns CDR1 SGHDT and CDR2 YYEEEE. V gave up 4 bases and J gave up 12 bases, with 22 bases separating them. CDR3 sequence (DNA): TGTGCCAGCAGCCCGATAGGAGGGAATGGGATGCCTTTCTTT. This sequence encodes CASSPIGGNGMPFF.

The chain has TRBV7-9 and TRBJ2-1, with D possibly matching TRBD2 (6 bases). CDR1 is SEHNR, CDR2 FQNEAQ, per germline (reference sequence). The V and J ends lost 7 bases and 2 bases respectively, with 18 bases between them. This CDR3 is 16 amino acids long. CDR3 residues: CASKEEGLSTYNEQFF. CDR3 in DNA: TGTGCCAGCAAGGAGGAGGGACTTTCAACCTACAATGAGCAGTTCTTC.

The CDR3 loop reads CASSVGTGSRRSGANVLTF. The CDR3 DNA reads as TGTGCCAGCAGCGTCGGGACAGGGAGTAGGCGTTCTGGGGCCAACGTCCTGACTTTC. V usage is TRBV9 and J usage is TRBJ2-6; 9 bases map to TRBD1. V was pared by 2 bases and J by 1 base, with 10 bases of the junction left unmatched. CDR1 SGDLS and CDR2 YYNGEE come from the germline V gene. CDR3 length: 19 residues.

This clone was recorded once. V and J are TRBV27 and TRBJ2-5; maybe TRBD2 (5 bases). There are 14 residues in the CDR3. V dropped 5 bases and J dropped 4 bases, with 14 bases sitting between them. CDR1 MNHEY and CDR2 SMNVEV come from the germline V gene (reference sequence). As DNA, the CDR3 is TGTGCCAGCAGTACCCTACTAGGTCGAGAGACCCAGTACTTC. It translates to CASSTLLGRETQYF.

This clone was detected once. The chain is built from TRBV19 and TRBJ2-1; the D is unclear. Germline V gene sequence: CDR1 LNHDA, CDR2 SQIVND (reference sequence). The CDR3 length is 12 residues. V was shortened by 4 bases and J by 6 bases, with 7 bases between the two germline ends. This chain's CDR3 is CASSTLGNEQFF. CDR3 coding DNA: TGTGCCAGTAGTACTCTAGGCAATGAGCAGTTCTTC. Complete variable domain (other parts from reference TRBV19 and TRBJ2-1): DGGITQSPKYLFRKEGQNVTLSCEQNLNHDAMYWYRQDPGQGLRLIYYSQIVNDFQKGDIAEGYSVSREKKESFPLTVTSAQKNPTAFYLCASSTLGNEQFFGPGTRLTVL.

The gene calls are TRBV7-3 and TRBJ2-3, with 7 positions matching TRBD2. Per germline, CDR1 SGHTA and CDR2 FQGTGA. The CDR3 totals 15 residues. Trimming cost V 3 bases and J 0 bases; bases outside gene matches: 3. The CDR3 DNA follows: TGTGCCAGCAGCTTGGGAGGGACTAGCACAGATACGCAGTATTTT. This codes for CASSLGGTSTDTQYF.

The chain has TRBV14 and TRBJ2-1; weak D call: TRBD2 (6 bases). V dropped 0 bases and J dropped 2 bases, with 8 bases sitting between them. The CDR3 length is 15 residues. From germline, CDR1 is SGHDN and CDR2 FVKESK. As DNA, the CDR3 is TGTGCCAGCAGCCAAGATAGCGGACCCTACAATGAGCAGTTCTTC. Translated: CASSQDSGPYNEQFF.

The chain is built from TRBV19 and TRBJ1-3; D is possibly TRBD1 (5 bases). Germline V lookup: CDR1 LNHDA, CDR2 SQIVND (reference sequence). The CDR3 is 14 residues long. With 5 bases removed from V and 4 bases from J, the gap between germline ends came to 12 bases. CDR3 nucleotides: TGTGCCAGTAGTCAGGCGGACACGGGAAACACCATATATTTT. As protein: CASSQADTGNTIYF.

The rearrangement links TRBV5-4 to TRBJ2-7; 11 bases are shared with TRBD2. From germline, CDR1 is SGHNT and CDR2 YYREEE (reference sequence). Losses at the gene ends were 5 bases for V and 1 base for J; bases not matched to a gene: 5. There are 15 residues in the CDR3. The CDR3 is CASRIAGGLSYEQYF. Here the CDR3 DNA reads TGTGCCAGCAGGATAGCGGGAGGGCTTTCCTACGAGCAGTACTTC.

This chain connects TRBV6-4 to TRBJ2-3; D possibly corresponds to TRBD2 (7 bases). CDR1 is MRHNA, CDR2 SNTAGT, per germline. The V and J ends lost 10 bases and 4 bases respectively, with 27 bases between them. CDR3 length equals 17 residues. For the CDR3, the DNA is TGTGCCACCAAAGGGGGTGCTAGCGGCTTCTGGGCAGATACGCAGTATTTT. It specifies CATKGGASGFWADTQYF.

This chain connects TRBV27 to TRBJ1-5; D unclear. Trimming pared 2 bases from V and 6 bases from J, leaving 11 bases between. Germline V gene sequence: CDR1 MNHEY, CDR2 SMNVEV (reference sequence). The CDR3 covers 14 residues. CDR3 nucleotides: TGTGCCAGCAGTTTACAAGGAGGTTTTCAGCCCCAGCATTTT. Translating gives CASSLQGGFQPQHF.